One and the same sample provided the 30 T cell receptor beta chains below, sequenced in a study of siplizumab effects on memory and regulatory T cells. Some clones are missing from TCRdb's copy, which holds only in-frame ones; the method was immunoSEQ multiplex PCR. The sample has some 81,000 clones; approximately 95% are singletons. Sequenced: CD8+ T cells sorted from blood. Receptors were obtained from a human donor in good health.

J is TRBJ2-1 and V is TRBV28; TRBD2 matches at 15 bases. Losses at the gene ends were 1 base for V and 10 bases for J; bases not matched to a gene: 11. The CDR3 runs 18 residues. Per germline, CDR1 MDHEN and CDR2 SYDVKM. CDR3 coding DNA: TGTGCCAGCAGTTTATCGGGACTAGCGGGAGGTCGAGGGGGAGAGCAGTTCTTC. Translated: CASSLSGLAGGRGGEQFF.

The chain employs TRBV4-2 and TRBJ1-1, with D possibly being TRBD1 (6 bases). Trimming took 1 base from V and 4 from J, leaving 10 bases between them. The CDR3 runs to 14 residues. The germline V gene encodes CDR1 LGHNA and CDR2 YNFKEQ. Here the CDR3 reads CASSQVQQGTEAFF. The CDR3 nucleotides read TGTGCCAGCAGCCAAGTACAACAGGGCACTGAAGCTTTCTTT.

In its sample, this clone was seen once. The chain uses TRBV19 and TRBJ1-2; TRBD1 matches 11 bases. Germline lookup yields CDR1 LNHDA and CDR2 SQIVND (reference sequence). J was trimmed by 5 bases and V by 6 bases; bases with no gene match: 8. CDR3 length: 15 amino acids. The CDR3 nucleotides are TGTGCCAGTAGCCTCTCGGGGACAGGGGGATATGGCTACACCTTC. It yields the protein CASSLSGTGGYGYTF.

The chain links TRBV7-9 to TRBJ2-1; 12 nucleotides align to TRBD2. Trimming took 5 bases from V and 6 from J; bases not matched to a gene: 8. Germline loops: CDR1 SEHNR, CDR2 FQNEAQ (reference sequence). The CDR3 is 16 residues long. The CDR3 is CASSLTALAGGNEQFF. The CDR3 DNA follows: TGTGCCAGCAGCCTAACGGCACTAGCGGGAGGCAATGAGCAGTTCTTC.

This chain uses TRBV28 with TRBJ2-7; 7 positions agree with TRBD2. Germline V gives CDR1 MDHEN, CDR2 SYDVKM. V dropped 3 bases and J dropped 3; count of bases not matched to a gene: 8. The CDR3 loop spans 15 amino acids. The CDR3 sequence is CASSFSLAAYYEQYF. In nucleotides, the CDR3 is TGTGCCAGCAGTTTTTCGCTAGCGGCCTACTACGAGCAGTACTTC.

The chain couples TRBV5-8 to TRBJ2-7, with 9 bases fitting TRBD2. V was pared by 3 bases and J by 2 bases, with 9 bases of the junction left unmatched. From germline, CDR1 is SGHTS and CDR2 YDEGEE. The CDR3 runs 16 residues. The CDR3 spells CASSSRLAEETYEQYF. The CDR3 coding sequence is TGTGCCAGCAGCTCGCGACTAGCGGAAGAAACCTACGAGCAGTACTTC.

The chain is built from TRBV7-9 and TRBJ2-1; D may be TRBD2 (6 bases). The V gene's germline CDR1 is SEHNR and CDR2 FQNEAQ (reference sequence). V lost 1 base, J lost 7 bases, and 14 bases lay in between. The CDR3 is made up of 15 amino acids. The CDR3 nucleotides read TGTGCCAGCAGCTTAGTTAGCGGAGGAGTGAATGAGCAGTTCTTC. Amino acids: CASSLVSGGVNEQFF.

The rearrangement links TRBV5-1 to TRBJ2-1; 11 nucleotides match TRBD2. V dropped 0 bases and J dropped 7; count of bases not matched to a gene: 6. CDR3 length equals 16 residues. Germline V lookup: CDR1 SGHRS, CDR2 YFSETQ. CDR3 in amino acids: CASSLDRTSGLNEQFF. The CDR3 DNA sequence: TGCGCCAGCAGCTTGGATCGGACTAGCGGGTTAAATGAGCAGTTCTTC.

The CDR3 DNA reads as TGTGCCAGCAGACGGGAACCCGGCGAGCAGTACTTC. Protein: CASRREPGEQYF. The gene calls are TRBV7-9 and TRBJ2-7, with D perhaps matching TRBD2 (5 bases). CDR1 is SEHNR and CDR2 is FQNEAQ in the germline V gene (reference sequence). The CDR3 runs 12 residues. Trimming removed 6 bases at V and 6 bases at J, with 12 bases between.

The CDR3 spells CATPGDSLSGNTIYF. Written as DNA, the CDR3 is TGTGCCACTCCAGGGGACAGCCTCTCTGGAAACACCATATATTTT. The J gene is TRBJ1-3, the V gene TRBV2; 7 bases line up with TRBD1. Germline CDR1 SNHLY, CDR2 FYNNEI. With V trimmed by 10 bases and J by 0 bases, 9 bases remained unmatched. The CDR3 is 15 residues long.

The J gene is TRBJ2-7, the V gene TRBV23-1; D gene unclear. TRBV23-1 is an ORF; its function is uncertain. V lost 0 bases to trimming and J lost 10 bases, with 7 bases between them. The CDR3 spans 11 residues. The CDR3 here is CASSQSDAQYF. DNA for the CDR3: TGCGCCAGCAGTCAATCGGACGCTCAGTACTTC.

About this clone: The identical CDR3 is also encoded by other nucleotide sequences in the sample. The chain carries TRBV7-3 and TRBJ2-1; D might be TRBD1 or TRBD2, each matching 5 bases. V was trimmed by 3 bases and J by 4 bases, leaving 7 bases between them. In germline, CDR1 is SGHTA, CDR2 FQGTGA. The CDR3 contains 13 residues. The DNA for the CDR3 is TGTGCCAGCAGCTTGGGACCATACAATGAGCAGTTCTTC. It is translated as CASSLGPYNEQFF.

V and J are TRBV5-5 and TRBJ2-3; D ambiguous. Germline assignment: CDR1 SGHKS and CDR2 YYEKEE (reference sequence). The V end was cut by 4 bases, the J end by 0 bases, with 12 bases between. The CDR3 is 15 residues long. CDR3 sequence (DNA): TGTGCCAGCAGCCACCCGTTAGATAGCACAGATACGCAGTATTTT. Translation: CASSHPLDSTDTQYF.

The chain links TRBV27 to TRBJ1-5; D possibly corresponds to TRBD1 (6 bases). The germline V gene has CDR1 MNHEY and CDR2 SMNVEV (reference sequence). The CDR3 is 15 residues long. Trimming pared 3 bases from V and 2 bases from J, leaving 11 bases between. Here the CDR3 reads CASSFGGGGNQPQHF. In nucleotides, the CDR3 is TGTGCCAGCAGTTTTGGGGGCGGAGGCAATCAGCCCCAGCATTTT.

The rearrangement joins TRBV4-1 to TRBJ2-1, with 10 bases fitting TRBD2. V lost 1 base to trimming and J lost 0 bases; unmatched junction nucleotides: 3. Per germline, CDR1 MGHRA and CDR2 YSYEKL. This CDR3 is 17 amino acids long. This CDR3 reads CASSQGASGSSYNEQFF. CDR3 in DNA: TGCGCCAGCAGCCAAGGGGCTAGCGGGAGCTCCTACAATGAGCAGTTCTTC.

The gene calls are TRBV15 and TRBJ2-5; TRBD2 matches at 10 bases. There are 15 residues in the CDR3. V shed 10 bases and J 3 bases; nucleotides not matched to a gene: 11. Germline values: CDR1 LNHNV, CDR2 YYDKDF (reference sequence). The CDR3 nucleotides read TGTGCCATCGAAGGGGGAAGCGGGAGGGAAGAGACCCAGTACTTC. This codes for CAIEGGSGREETQYF.

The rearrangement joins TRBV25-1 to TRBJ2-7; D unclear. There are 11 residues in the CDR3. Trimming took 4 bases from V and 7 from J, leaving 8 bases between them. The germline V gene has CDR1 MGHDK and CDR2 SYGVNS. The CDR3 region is CASSALKEQYF. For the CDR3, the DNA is TGTGCCAGCAGTGCCCTCAAAGAGCAGTACTTC.

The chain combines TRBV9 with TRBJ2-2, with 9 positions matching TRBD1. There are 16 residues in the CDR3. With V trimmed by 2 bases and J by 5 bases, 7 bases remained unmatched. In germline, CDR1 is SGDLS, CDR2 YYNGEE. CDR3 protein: CASSVGQGRGTGELFF. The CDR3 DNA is TGTGCCAGCAGCGTCGGACAGGGGCGGGGTACCGGGGAGCTGTTTTTT.

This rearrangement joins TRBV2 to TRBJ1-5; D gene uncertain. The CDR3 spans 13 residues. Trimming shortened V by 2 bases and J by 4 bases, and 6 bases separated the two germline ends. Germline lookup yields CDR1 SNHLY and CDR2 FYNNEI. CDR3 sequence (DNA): TGTGCCAGCAGTGAACGGTGGAATCAGCCCCAGCATTTT. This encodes CASSERWNQPQHF.

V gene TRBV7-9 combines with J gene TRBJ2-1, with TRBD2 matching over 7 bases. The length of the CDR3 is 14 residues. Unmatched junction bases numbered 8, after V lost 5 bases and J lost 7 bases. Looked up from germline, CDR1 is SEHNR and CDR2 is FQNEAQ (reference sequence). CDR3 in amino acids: CASSRGGSKNEQFF. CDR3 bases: TGTGCCAGCAGCAGAGGCGGGAGCAAGAATGAGCAGTTCTTC.

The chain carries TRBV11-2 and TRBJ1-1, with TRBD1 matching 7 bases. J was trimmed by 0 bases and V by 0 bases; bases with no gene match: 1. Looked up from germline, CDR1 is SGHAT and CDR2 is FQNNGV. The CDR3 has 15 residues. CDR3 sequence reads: CASSLERGLNTEAFF. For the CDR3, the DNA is TGTGCCAGCAGCTTAGAGAGGGGGCTGAACACTGAAGCTTTCTTT.

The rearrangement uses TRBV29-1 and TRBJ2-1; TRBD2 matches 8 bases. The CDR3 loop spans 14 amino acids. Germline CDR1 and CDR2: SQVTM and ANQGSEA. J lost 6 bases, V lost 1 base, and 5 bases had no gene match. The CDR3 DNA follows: TGCAGCGTTGAAGGACTAGCGCGGGTCAATGAGCAGTTCTTC. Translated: CSVEGLARVNEQFF.

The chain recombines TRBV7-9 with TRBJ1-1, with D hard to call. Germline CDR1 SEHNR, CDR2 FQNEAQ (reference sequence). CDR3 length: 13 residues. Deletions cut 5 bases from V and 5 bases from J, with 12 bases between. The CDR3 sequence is CASSLQRNTEAFF. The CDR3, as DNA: TGTGCCAGCAGCCTACAGAGAAATACTGAAGCTTTCTTT. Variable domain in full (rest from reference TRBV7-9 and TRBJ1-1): DTGVSQNPRHKITKRGQNVTFRCDPISEHNRLYWYRQTLGQGPEFLTYFQNEAQLEKSRLLSDRFSAERPKGSFSTLEIQRTEQGDSAMYLCASSLQRNTEAFFGQGTRLTVV.

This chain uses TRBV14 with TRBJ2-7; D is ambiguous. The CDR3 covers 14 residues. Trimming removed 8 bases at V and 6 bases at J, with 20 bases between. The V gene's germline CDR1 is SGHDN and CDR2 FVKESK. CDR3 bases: TGTGCCAGCTCCGCATTGGCGGCAGCCGTCGAGCAGTACTTC. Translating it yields CASSALAAAVEQYF.

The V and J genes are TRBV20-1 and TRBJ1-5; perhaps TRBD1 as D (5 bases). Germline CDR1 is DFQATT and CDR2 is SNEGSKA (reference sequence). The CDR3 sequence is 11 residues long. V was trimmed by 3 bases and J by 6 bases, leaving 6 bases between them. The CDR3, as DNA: TGCAGTGCTAGTCAGGGTCAGCCCCAGCATTTT. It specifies CSASQGQPQHF.

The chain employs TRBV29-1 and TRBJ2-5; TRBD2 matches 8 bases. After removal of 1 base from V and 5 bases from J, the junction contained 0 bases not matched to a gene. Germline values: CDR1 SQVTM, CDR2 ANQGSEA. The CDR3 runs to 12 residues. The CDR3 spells CSVEAGGETQYF. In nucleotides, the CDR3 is TGCAGCGTTGAAGCGGGGGGGGAGACCCAGTACTTC. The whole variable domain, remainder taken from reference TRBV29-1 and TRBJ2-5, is SAVISQKPSRDICQRGTSLTIQCQVDSQVTMMFWYRQQPGQSLTLIATANQGSEATYESGFVIDKFPISRPNLTFSTLTVSNMSPEDSSIYLCSVEAGGETQYFGPGTRLLVL.

CDR3 DNA: TGTGCCAGCAGTGTTACTAGCGGGAGGGCCGTAAGCACAGATACGCAGTATTTT. As protein: CASSVTSGRAVSTDTQYF. V usage is TRBV2 and J usage is TRBJ2-3; 13 bases agree with TRBD2. The germline V gene has CDR1 SNHLY and CDR2 FYNNEI. The V gene end was trimmed by 4 bases and the J gene end by 0 bases; junction bases not matched to a gene: 7. CDR3 length equals 18 residues.

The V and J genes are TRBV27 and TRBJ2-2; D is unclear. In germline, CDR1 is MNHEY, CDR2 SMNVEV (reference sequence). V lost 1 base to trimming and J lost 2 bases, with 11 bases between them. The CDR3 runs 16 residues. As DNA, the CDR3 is TGTGCCAGCAGTTTATTACAGAGACAAAACACCGGGGAGCTGTTTTTT. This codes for CASSLLQRQNTGELFF.

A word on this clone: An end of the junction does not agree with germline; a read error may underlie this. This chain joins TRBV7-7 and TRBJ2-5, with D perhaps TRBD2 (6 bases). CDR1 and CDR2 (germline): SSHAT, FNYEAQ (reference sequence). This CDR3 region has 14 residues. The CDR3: CASSLAVGGETQYF. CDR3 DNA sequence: TGTGCTAGCAGCTTAGCGGTAGGTGGAGAGACCCAGTACTTC.

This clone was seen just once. In DNA form, the CDR3 reads TGTGCCAGCAGTTTCCGGACAGGGGGCTTCATTTCGGGGACTGAAGCTTTCTTT. Protein sequence: CASSFRTGGFISGTEAFF. The rearrangement uses TRBV28 and TRBJ1-1; TRBD1 matches 11 bases. Germline V lookup: CDR1 MDHEN, CDR2 SYDVKM. The V and J ends lost 3 bases and 5 bases, in that order; junction bases with no gene match: 14. The CDR3 runs to 18 residues.